This note documents a single TCR beta chain sequence. Its cognate antigen has yet to be identified. Qualities for individual bases were not recorded, and no much larger clone is one base off. The data belong to a study of CD8+ T cells in alopecia areata (dated by TCRdb to 2016 to 2018). At the level of the whole study: The treated patients took part in an open-label pilot trial in which moderate-to-severe alopecia areata was treated with oral tofacitinib at 5 to 10 mg twice daily. Tofacitinib was given for 6 to 18 months, followed by 6 months of follow-up off drug to assess delayed response and recurrence. High-throughput TCRbeta sequencing was used to examine T cell clonal expansion in alopecia areata in both the C3H/HeJ mouse model and human patients. Human TCRbeta sequencing covered scalp tissue and sorted CD4+ and CD8+ peripheral blood T cells from patchy and totalis/universalis alopecia areata patients and healthy controls. Tofacitinib-treated patients had biopsies at baseline and at 4 and 24 weeks of treatment, with a later scalp biopsy in several patients. Clonality in the scalp was compared among normal scalp (n=4), patchy alopecia areata scalp (n=8), and alopecia totalis/universalis scalp (n=8). The RNA source kit depended on sample type: the PAXgene miRNA kit for fixed scalp, the miRNeasy kit for PBMCs, and the RNeasy kit for mouse skin. TCRbeta CDR3 regions were amplified by immunoSEQ multiplex PCR with 35 Vbeta forward and 13 Jbeta reverse primers. Study-level results and caveats: Unlike mouse skin, which is dominated by gammadelta T cells, normal human skin has resident alphabeta T cells that are also sequenced, and this complicates analysis of the scalp TCR repertoire. Shared TCR sequences between patients were less evident than in mice, which may be partly attributable to HLA diversity in the patient population. Compared with normal scalp, lesional scalp, particularly in alopecia totalis/universalis, had higher clonality and more expanded CD8+ clones, which suggests antigenic drive.

The sample's time point label, decoded: baseline before oral tofacitinib. From alopecia areata patients, peripheral blood was collected along with lesional scalp punch biopsies. PBMCs were isolated by density centrifugation and stained for CD3, CD4 and CD8, after which CD4+ and CD8+ T cells were sorted on a FACSAria. There are 14 amino acids in the CDR3, from cysteine to phenylalanine inclusive. Only the CDR3 DNA stays, 42 bases, in frame from base 1. Germline trimming amounts to 4 bases on V and 3 bases on J, with 4 as the count of junction bases outside the gene matches. The germline V gene specifies SGDLS as CDR1 and YYNGEE as CDR2. Preparation of the library involved the immunoSEQ multiplex PCR assay. RNA was extracted from all samples and reverse transcribed into cDNA as template for TCR sequencing. SuperScript III was used to make first-strand cDNA, primed with a 2:1 mix of oligo-dT and random hexamers. A synthetic immune receptor repertoire was used to assess amplification bias, and residual bias was removed computationally. On the authors' methods: Raw reads were preprocessed to remove errors, and CDR3 was defined according to IMGT conventions as the region from the conserved cysteine to phenylalanine. Clonality was computed as 1 minus the Shannon entropy, with the entropy normalized by log2 of the number of productive unique TCRs. Scalp TCRbeta sequences were cross-referenced with sorted blood CD4 and CD8 repertoires so that the CD4 or CD8 identity of scalp clones could be inferred. In its TCRdb copy, this immuneACCESS table keeps in-frame sequences only and misses some clones. Where compared with another copy, unresolved V genes explain less than half of these, and the others have no known cause. That table is the source of V, J and clone size, and D and trimming were worked out from the DNA. This sample is represented by some 200,000 clones; 50% to 60% of them were singletons. The leading ten clones occupy over 12% of the sample.

Specimen: CD4+ T cells sorted from blood, collected at week 0. The sequence is built from TRBV9 and TRBJ2-5; 9 central nucleotides agree with TRBD1. This sequence originates from a human donor with alopecia areata. For the CDR3, the sequence is CASSQDRGKETQYF. The DNA reads TGTGCCAGCAGCCAGGACAGGGGTAAAGAGACCCAGTACTTC.